Presented here are 25 T cell receptor beta chains from one specimen sequenced in a study of T cells after yellow fever vaccination. TCRdb reprocessed the 5' RACE reads with MiXCR, giving one entry per CDR3 protein. The sample contains fewer than 350,000 distinct CDR3 sequences, over 3.5% of which appear only once. The sample in question was PBMCs, obtained 15 days after the yellow fever booster vaccination. The source is a young man who received the YFV17D yellow fever vaccine.

This clonotype was recorded many times. The J gene is TRBJ2-3, the V gene TRBV7-3; 9 bases agree with TRBD1. Germline lookup yields CDR1 SGHTA and CDR2 FQGTGA. The CDR3 runs 15 residues. Trimming cost V 5 bases and J 3 bases; bases outside gene matches: 6. Here the CDR3 reads CASSQTGTGTDTQYF. The CDR3 nucleotides are TGTGCCAGCAGCCAAACGGGGACAGGGACAGATACGCAGTATTTT. Looking up the rest from reference TRBV7-3 and TRBJ2-3 gives the full variable domain: GAGVSQTPSNKVTEKGKYVELRCDPISGHTALYWYRQSLGQGPEFLIYFQGTGAADDSGLPNDRFFAVRPEGSVSTLKIQRTERGDSAVYLCASSQTGTGTDTQYFGPGTRLTVL.

This clonotype has a handful of counts. The rearrangement links TRBV11-2 to TRBJ2-5; TRBD2 agrees at 9 bases. Per the germline V gene, CDR1 is SGHAT and CDR2 is FQNNGV. V shed 3 bases and J 5 bases; nucleotides not matched to a gene: 7. The CDR3 sequence is 15 residues long. The CDR3 sequence is CASSFQAGGPETQYF. CDR3 DNA sequence: TGTGCCAGCAGCTTTCAGGCGGGGGGGCCCGAGACCCAGTACTTC.

In this sample, this clonotype turned up many times. The rearrangement uses TRBV5-5 and TRBJ2-7, with a weak D call TRBD1 (6 bases). CDR1 and CDR2 from the germline V gene are SGHKS and YYEKEE (reference sequence). Trimming pared 0 bases from V and 7 bases from J, leaving 14 bases between. The CDR3 runs to 14 residues. CDR3 protein: CASSLGPGAREQYF. The CDR3 DNA follows: TGTGCCAGCAGCTTGGGGCCAGGGGCGAGGGAGCAGTACTTC.

This clonotype was found many times. The chain carries TRBV7-2 and TRBJ2-5, with D hard to call. The germline V gene has CDR1 SGHTA and CDR2 FQGNSA. The CDR3 sequence is 13 residues long. Trimming stripped 4 bases from V and 1 base from J, with 7 bases between. CDR3 bases: TGTGCCAGCAGCTCAGCTATCCAAGAGACCCAGTACTTC. It codes for CASSSAIQETQYF.

The chain links TRBV12-3 or TRBV12-4 to TRBJ2-5, with 9 nucleotides matching TRBD2. This CDR3 contains 16 residues. V lost 5 bases, J lost 0 bases, and 7 bases stayed unmatched. Here the CDR3 reads CASSHSSGVYQETQYF. DNA of the CDR3: TGTGCCAGCAGTCACTCTAGCGGGGTGTACCAAGAGACCCAGTACTTC.

This clonotype was seen many times. V and J are TRBV5-5 and TRBJ1-5; 8 positions agree with TRBD1. Germline trimming cut 0 bases from V and 3 bases from J; bases unmatched to any gene: 5. Germline V lookup: CDR1 SGHKS, CDR2 YYEKEE (reference sequence). The CDR3 runs 16 residues. For the CDR3, the DNA is TGTGCCAGCAGCTTGGTTCACAGGGGGGACAATCAGCCCCAGCATTTT. Encoded protein: CASSLVHRGDNQPQHF.

This clonotype was counted between two and nine times. The V call is TRBV15, the J call TRBJ2-7, with 7 nucleotides matching TRBD1. Germline assignment: CDR1 LNHNV and CDR2 YYDKDF (reference sequence). J lost 5 bases, V lost 3 bases, and 10 bases had no gene match. This CDR3 has 15 residues. Here the CDR3 reads CATSSRLTGTHEQYF. Written as DNA, the CDR3 is TGTGCCACCAGCAGCCGACTGACAGGGACCCACGAGCAGTACTTC.

This clonotype came up many times. This chain joins TRBV4-1 and TRBJ1-6, with 9 bases aligning to TRBD1. Germline CDR1 is MGHRA and CDR2 is YSYEKL. J lost 10 bases, V lost 4 bases, and 5 bases had no gene match. The CDR3 loop spans 14 amino acids. The CDR3 DNA is TGCGCCAGCAGCCCCCGGGACAGGGAGTCACCCCTCCACTTT. This encodes CASSPRDRESPLHF.

The CDR3 here is CSVEATPNTEAFF. The CDR3, as DNA: TGCAGCGTTGAGGCGACACCGAACACTGAAGCTTTCTTT. The chain uses TRBV29-1 and TRBJ1-1; D unresolved. Trimming cost V 3 bases and J 1 base, with 9 bases left between them. Germline V gene data show CDR1 as SQVTM and CDR2 as ANQGSEA. The CDR3 is 13 residues long.

This clonotype was counted a few times. Here the CDR3 DNA reads TGTGCCACCAGTGACCCGAACCTAGCGGGCTACAATGAGCAGTTCTTC. Its translation is CATSDPNLAGYNEQFF. The V call is TRBV24-1, the J call TRBJ2-1, with TRBD2 identical over 8 bases. V gave up 4 bases and J gave up 3 bases; unmatched junction bases: 7. The germline V gene encodes CDR1 KGHDR and CDR2 SFDVKD. The CDR3 runs to 16 residues.

The V gene is TRBV27, the J gene TRBJ2-3; 8 bases agree with TRBD2. V lost 6 bases, J lost 4 bases, and 12 bases stayed unmatched. CDR1 and CDR2 (germline): MNHEY, SMNVEV (reference sequence). This CDR3 region has 16 residues. The CDR3 sequence is CASSRLAGGVSDTQYF. CDR3 DNA: TGTGCCAGCAGCAGACTGGCGGGGGGAGTTTCAGATACGCAGTATTTT.

This clonotype has a handful of counts. The chain employs TRBV7-2 and TRBJ2-5; 14 nucleotides agree with TRBD2. CDR3 length: 17 amino acids. J lost 7 bases, V lost 5 bases, and 12 bases had no gene match. Germline assignment: CDR1 SGHTA and CDR2 FQGNSA. The CDR3 DNA reads as TGTGCCAGCAGCCCTACCCCGACTAGCGGGGGGGAGGGGACCCAGTACTTC. Protein sequence: CASSPTPTSGGEGTQYF.

This clonotype was seen only a few times. This chain links TRBV10-1 with TRBJ1-4; D not certain. The CDR3 contains 14 residues. Germline V CDR1 and CDR2: WNHNN, SYGVQD (reference sequence). V lost 0 bases and J 8 bases, leaving 10 bases between the germline ends. CDR3 DNA: TGCGCCAGCAGTGAGTCCGTGGCAGCGGAAAAACTGTTTTTT. Amino acids: CASSESVAAEKLFF.

Notes on this clonotype: A much larger clone is a single base away; this may be a read error. The V call is TRBV6-6, the J call TRBJ2-1; D remains ambiguous. This CDR3 contains 13 residues. Germline CDR1 MNHNY, CDR2 SVGAGI (reference sequence). Trimming stripped 6 bases from V and 12 bases from J, with 18 bases between. CDR3 residues: CASSEPPVGVQFF. CDR3 in DNA: TGTGCCAGCAGCGAGCCCCCGGTAGGCGTGCAGTTCTTC.

This clonotype was recorded many times. The gene calls are TRBV6-1 and TRBJ2-1; D possibly corresponds to TRBD2 (7 bases). The CDR3 extends over 15 amino acids. The V gene lost 4 bases and the J gene lost 6 bases, with 16 bases spanning the gap. CDR1 is MNHNS, CDR2 SASEGT, per germline. CDR3 sequence: CASSGLQAGANEQFF. CDR3 bases: TGTGCCAGCAGTGGACTACAGGCGGGGGCCAATGAGCAGTTCTTC.

This clonotype was recorded many times. V usage is TRBV6-2 or TRBV6-3 and J usage is TRBJ2-7; D is unresolved. This CDR3 comprises 14 residues. The ends were cut back, 5 bases at V and 7 bases at J, with 18 bases in the middle. Germline V gene data show CDR1 as MNHEY and CDR2 as SVGEGT. The CDR3: CASSKTEIVQEQYF. The CDR3 DNA reads TGTGCCAGCAGTAAAACCGAAATAGTACAAGAGCAGTACTTC.

This clonotype has more than one count but fewer than ten. The chain is built from TRBV6-5 and TRBJ2-7; TRBD1 might be the D (5 bases). This CDR3 comprises 13 residues. CDR1 and CDR2 (germline): MNHEY, SVGAGI. V was shortened by 6 bases and J by 4 bases, with 13 bases between the two germline ends. CDR3 sequence: CASRSPRAYEQYF. The CDR3 DNA sequence: TGTGCCAGCAGGTCTCCCAGGGCTTACGAGCAGTACTTC.

J is TRBJ2-7 and V is TRBV3-1; D possibly corresponds to TRBD1 (5 bases). The CDR3 loop spans 14 amino acids. Trimming removed 4 bases at V and 2 bases at J, with 12 bases between. Germline V gives CDR1 LGHDT, CDR2 YNNKEL (reference sequence). CDR3 in DNA: TGTGCCAGCAGCCCCCTTTTAGGGGCCTACGAGCAGTACTTC. Translated: CASSPLLGAYEQYF.

The table lists this clonotype with many counts. This sequence joins TRBV20-1 and TRBJ2-3; D tentatively reads TRBD1 or TRBD2 (5 bases each). CDR1 DFQATT and CDR2 SNEGSKA come from the germline V gene (reference sequence). This CDR3 contains 16 residues. Deletions cut 3 bases from V and 1 base from J, with 17 bases between. DNA of the CDR3: TGCAGTGCTAGGAGGCCCACGAGGGGTGGCACAGATACGCAGTATTTT. This codes for CSARRPTRGGTDTQYF.

V is TRBV7-2 and J is TRBJ1-3, with a weak D call TRBD1 (6 bases). V was pared by 1 base and J by 2 bases, with 12 bases between. CDR3 length: 16 residues. Germline V CDR1 and CDR2: SGHTA, FQGNSA. The CDR3 sequence is CASSLVGGLAGNTIYF. Written as DNA, the CDR3 is TGTGCCAGCAGCTTAGTAGGGGGGCTGGCTGGAAACACCATATATTTT.

This chain connects TRBV10-3 to TRBJ2-3; a possible D gene is TRBD2 (5 bases). Germline V gene lookup returns CDR1 ENHRY and CDR2 SYGVKD. The V end lost 0 bases, the J end lost 14 bases, and 18 bases lay between the germline ends. The CDR3 runs 14 residues. CDR3 coding DNA: TGTGCCATCAGTGAGTCGAGGCAGCTAGCCTGGGTGTATTTT. Translation: CAISESRQLAWVYF.

This clonotype was counted only a few times. V is TRBV5-1 and J is TRBJ2-1; TRBD2 is a possible D gene (6 bases). The germline V gene encodes CDR1 SGHRS and CDR2 YFSETQ. The V gene lost 5 bases and the J gene lost 0 bases, with 12 bases spanning the gap. The CDR3 runs to 15 residues. CDR3 sequence reads: CASRSDGSSYNEQFF. In DNA form, the CDR3 reads TGCGCCAGCAGATCGGACGGGAGCTCCTACAATGAGCAGTTCTTC.

This clonotype has more than one count but fewer than ten. The chain is built from TRBV6-5 and TRBJ2-7, with TRBD1 identical over 9 bases. CDR3 size: 15 residues. Germline trimming cut 6 bases from V and 0 bases from J; bases unmatched to any gene: 6. The germline gives CDR1 MNHEY, CDR2 SVGAGI. The DNA for the CDR3 is TGTGCCAGCAGACCGGACAGGGGCCTCTCCTACGAGCAGTACTTC. This encodes CASRPDRGLSYEQYF.

This clonotype was found many times. This chain connects TRBV10-3 to TRBJ1-4; D gene unclear. The germline gives CDR1 ENHRY, CDR2 SYGVKD. The CDR3 is made up of 13 amino acids. Trimming pared 5 bases from V and 5 bases from J, leaving 9 bases between. CDR3 in DNA: TGTGCCATCAGTCCAGCGAAAAATGAAAAACTGTTTTTT. This sequence encodes CAISPAKNEKLFF.

V is TRBV9 and J is TRBJ1-2; D is possibly TRBD1 (6 bases). The CDR3 contains 17 residues. Germline values: CDR1 SGDLS, CDR2 YYNGEE. Trimming pared 0 bases from V and 3 bases from J, leaving 18 bases between. The CDR3 DNA sequence: TGTGCCAGCAGCGTAGCTTCCCCAGCGGGGGCCGACTATGGCTACACCTTC. This sequence encodes CASSVASPAGADYGYTF. Complete variable domain (other parts from reference TRBV9 and TRBJ1-2): DSGVTQTPKHLITATGQRVTLRCSPRSGDLSVYWYQQSLDQGLQFLIQYYNGEERAKGNILERFSAQQFPDLHSELNLSSLELGDSALYFCASSVASPAGADYGYTFGSGTRLTVV.